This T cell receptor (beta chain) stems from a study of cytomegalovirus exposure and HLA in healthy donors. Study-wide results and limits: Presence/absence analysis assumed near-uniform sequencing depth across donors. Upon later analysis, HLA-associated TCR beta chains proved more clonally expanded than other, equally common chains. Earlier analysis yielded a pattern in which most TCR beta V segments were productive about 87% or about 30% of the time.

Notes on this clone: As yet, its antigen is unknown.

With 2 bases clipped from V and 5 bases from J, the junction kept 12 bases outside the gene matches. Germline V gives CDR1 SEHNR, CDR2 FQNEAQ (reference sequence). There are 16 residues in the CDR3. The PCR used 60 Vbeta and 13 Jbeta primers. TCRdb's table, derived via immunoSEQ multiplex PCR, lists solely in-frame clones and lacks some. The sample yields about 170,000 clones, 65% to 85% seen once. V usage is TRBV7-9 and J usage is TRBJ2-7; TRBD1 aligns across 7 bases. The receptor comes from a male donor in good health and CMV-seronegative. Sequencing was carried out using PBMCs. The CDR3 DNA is TGTGCCAGCAGCTTATTTGAGAGACAGGGCCTCCACGAGCAGTACTTC. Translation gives CASSLFERQGLHEQYF.